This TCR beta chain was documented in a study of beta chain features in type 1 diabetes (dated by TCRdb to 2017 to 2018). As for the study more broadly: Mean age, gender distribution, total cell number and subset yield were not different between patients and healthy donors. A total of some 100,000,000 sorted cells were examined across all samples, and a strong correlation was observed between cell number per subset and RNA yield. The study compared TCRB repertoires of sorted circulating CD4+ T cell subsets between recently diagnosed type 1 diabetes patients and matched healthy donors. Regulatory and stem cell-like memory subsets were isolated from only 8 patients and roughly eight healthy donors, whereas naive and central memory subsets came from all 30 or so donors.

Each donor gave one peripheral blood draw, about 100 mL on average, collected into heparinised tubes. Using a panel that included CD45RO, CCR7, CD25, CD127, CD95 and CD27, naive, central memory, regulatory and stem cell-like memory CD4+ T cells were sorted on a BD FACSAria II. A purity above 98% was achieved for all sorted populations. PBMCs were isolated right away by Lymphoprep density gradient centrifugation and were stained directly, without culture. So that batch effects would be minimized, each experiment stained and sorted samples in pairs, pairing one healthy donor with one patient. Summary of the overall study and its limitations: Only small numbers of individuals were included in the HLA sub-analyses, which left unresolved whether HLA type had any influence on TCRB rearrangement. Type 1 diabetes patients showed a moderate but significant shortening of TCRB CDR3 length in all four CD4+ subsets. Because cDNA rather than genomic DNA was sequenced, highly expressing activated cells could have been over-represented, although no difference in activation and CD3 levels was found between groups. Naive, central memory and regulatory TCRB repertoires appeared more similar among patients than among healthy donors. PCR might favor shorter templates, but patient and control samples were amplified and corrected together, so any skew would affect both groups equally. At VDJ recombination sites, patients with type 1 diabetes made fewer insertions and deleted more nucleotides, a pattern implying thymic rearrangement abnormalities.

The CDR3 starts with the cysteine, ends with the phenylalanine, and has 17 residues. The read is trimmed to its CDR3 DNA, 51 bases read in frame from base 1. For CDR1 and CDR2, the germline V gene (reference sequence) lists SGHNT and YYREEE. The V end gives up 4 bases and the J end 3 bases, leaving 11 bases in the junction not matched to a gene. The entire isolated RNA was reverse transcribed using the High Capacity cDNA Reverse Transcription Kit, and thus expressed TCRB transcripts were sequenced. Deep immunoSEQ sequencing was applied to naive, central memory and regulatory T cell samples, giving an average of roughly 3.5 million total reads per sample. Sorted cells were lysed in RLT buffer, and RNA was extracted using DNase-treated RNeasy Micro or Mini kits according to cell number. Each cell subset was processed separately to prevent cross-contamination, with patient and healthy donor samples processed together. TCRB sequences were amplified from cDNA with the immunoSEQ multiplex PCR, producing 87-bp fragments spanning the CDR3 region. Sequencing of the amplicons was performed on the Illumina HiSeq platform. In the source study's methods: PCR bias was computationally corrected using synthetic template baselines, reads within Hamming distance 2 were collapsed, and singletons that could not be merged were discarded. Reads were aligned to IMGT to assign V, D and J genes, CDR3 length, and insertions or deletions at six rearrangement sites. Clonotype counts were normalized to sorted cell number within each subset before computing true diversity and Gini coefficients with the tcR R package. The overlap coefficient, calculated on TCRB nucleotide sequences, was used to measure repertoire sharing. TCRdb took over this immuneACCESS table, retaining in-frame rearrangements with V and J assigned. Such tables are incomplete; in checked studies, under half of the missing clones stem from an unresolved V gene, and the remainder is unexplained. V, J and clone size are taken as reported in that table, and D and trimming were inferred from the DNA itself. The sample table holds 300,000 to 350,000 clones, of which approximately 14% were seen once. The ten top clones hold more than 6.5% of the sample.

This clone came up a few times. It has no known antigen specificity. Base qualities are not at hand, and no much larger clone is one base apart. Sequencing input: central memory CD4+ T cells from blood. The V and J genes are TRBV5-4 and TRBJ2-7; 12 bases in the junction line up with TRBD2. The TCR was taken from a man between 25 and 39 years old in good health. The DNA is TGTGCCAGCAGCACTCCCTCTAGCGGGGGGGCCTTCTACGAGCAGTACTTC. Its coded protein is CASSTPSSGGAFYEQYF.